This T cell receptor (beta chain) originates from a study of T cell clusters in autoimmune cytopenias. Study results and caveats: Clustering suggested that physiological T cell clusters were missing in primary autoimmune cytopenia patients. Healthy donors had almost three-fold more exclusive TRB clusters than active autoimmune hepatitis patients.

One tube held mixed TRB-A and TRB-B primer pools for touch-down PCR. Each CDR3 protein gets one entry in TCRdb, which reprocessed the multiplex PCR reads and gives no DNA. The sample holds over 6,000 distinct CDR3 sequences. CDR1 is LGHNA and CDR2 is YNFKEQ in the germline V gene. The CDR3 has 14 residues. As to this clonotype: Antigen: not known.

Each sample's input was roughly 250 ng genomic DNA, some 38,000 genome equivalents. These same records also appear under a second study, on T cell repertoires in aging, cancer and after chemotherapy. That study adds: In each cancer cohort, median generation probability increased across chemotherapy, suggesting thymic output rebounded.

Sequencing input: peripheral blood. The receptor was isolated from a human donor with an autoimmune cytopenia or autoimmune hepatitis (not recorded which). The chain carries TRBV4-2 and TRBJ1-2. The CDR3 region is CATRGEPANYGYTF.